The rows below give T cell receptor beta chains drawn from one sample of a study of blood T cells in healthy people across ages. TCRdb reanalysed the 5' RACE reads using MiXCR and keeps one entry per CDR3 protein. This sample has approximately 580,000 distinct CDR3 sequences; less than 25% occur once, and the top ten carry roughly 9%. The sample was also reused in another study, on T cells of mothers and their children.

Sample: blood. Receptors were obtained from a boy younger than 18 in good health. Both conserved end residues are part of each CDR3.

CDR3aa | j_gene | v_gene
CASSQDPSDRGRANEKLFF | TRBJ1-4 | TRBV4-3
CASSHFRQAQWIGWIPGQFF | TRBJ2-1 | TRBV23-1
CASSKGGNLSPGELFF | TRBJ2-2 | TRBV11-2
CASSRVTGETQNF | TRBJ2-5 | TRBV5-1
CSAIRLAGGLSYEQYF | TRBJ2-7 | TRBV20-1
CASSPPQGDTQCF | TRBJ2-3 | TRBV7-2
CAGSAGTGPSYEQYF | TRBJ2-7 | TRBV7-9
CSVEYGTGQETQYF | TRBJ2-5 | TRBV29-1
CASSLEGTSGRWQYF | TRBJ2-7 | TRBV7-8
CASSQEVLALTDTQYF | TRBJ2-3 | TRBV4-3
CVAVGSANSPLHF | TRBJ1-6 | TRBV25-1
CATLDRAGEQFF | TRBJ2-1 | TRBV6-6
CASTLAGLETQYF | TRBJ2-5 | TRBV28